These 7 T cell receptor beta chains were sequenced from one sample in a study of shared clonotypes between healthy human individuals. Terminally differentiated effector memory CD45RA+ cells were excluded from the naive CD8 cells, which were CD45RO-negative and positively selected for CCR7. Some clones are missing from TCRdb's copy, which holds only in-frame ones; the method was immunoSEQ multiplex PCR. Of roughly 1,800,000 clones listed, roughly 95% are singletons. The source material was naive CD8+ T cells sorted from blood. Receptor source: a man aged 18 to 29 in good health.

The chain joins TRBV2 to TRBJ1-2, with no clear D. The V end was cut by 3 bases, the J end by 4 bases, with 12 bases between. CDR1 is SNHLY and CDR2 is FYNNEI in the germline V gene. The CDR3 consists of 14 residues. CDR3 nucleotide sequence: TGTGCCAGCAGTGATAAGCAGATCTTCTATGGCTACACCTTC. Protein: CASSDKQIFYGYTF.

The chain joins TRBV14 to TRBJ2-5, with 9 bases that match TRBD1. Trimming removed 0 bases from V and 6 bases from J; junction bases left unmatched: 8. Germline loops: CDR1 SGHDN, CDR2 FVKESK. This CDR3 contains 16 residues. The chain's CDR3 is CASSQEGTGTHKTQYF. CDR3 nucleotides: TGTGCCAGCAGCCAAGAAGGGACAGGGACACATAAGACCCAGTACTTC.

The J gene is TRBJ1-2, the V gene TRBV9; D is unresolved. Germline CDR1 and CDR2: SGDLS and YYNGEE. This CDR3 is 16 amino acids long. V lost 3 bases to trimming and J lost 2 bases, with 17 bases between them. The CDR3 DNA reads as TGTGCCAGCAGCGCGCGCAGAGACGGAGAGAACTATGGCTACACCTTC. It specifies CASSARRDGENYGYTF. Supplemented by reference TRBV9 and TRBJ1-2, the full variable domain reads DSGVTQTPKHLITATGQRVTLRCSPRSGDLSVYWYQQSLDQGLQFLIQYYNGEERAKGNILERFSAQQFPDLHSELNLSSLELGDSALYFCASSARRDGENYGYTFGSGTRLTVV.

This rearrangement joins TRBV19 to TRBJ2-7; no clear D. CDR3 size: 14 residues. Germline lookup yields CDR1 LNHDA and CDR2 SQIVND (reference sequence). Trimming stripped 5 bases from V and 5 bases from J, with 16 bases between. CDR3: CASSPSERLHEQYF. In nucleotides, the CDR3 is TGTGCCAGTAGTCCCTCGGAACGCCTGCACGAGCAGTACTTC.

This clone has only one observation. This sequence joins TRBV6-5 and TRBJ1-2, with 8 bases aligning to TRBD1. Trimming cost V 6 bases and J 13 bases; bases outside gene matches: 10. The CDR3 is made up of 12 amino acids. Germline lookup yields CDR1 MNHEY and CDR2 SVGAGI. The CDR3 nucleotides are TGTGCCAGCAGCCAGGGGGCCTTTGGGTGCACCTTC. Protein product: CASSQGAFGCTF.

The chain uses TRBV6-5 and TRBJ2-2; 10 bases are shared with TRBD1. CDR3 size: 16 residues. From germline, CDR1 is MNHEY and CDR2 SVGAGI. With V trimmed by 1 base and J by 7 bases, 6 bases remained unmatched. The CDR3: CASSYLTGGGFGELFF. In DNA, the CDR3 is TGTGCCAGCAGTTACTTGACAGGGGGCGGGTTCGGGGAGCTGTTTTTT.

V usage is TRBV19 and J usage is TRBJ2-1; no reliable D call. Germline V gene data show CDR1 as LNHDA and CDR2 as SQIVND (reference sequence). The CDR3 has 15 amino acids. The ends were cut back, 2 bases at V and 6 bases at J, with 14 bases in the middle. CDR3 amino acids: CASSIYSSSVNEQFF. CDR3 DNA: TGTGCCAGTAGTATATATAGCTCGTCGGTCAATGAGCAGTTCTTC.